A single sample is the source of the 10 T cell receptor beta chains below, sequenced in a study of vaccination and CD4 T cells after COVID-19. Treatment in this sample: approximately 10-day PBMC culture with coronavirus spike peptide pools or control peptides (ViraFEST assay). Sequenced with the Oncomine TCR Beta short-read assay was DNA taken from cultured CD4+ T cells. TCRdb re-analysed the PCR reads in MiXCR, keeping a single row per CDR3 protein. The sample has roughly 26,000 distinct CDR3 sequences, approximately 44% seen once; the top ten hold around 9.9%. These receptors' antigens are unknown. Material: CD4+ T cells from blood, cultured in vitro. Receptors were obtained from a human donor who had recovered from COVID-19.

The rearrangement links TRBV7-9 to TRBJ2-2; D not certain. The DNA end lines up better with TRBJ1-1; the J call may be wrong. The CDR3 length is 9 residues. Germline CDR1 and CDR2: SEHNR and FQNEAQ (reference sequence). The CDR3 here is CASRRGAFF. The CDR3 DNA reads TGTGCCAGCAGGCGGGGAGCTTTCTTT.

CDR3 nucleotides: TGTGCCAGCAGCCTCAATACAGGGGCCACTGAAGCTTTCTTT. Translation: CASSLNTGATEAFF. The rearrangement links TRBV7-9 to TRBJ1-1; 7 bases match TRBD1. This CDR3 is built from 14 residues. V was pared by 5 bases and J by 4 bases, with 7 bases of the junction left unmatched. From germline, CDR1 is SEHNR and CDR2 FQNEAQ (reference sequence).

The rearrangement links TRBV6-2 or TRBV6-3 to TRBJ1-2; D is ambiguous. The CDR3 loop spans 13 amino acids. Germline V CDR1 and CDR2: MNHEY, SVGEGT. V gave up 2 bases and J gave up 0 bases, with 4 bases separating them. CDR3 DNA sequence: TGTGCCAGCAGTTACGGCCCTAACTATGGCTACACCTTC. Translating it yields CASSYGPNYGYTF.

The chain recombines TRBV5-4 with TRBJ2-3, with 16 bases identical to TRBD2. V lost 5 bases and J lost 2; bases outside the gene matches: 5. The V gene's germline CDR1 is SGHNT and CDR2 YYREEE (reference sequence). CDR3 size: 17 residues. The CDR3 sequence is CASRHGTSGRATDTQYF. As DNA, the CDR3 is TGTGCCAGCAGACACGGGACTAGCGGGAGGGCCACAGATACGCAGTATTTT.

The chain recombines TRBV29-1 with TRBJ2-7; D call uncertain. Germline lookup yields CDR1 SQVTM and CDR2 ANQGSEA. This CDR3 has 12 residues. Trimming took off 7 bases at V and 6 bases at J, with 16 bases between the two ends. The CDR3 nucleotides are TGCAGCGCCTCCTTCCCGGGCGTCGAGCAGTACTTC. Residues: CSASFPGVEQYF.

This clonotype has more than one count but fewer than ten. The genes are TRBV6-5 and TRBJ2-7; a weak D match, TRBD2 (5 bases). V was trimmed by 4 bases and J by 4 bases, leaving 14 bases between them. The CDR3 length is 14 residues. Looked up from germline, CDR1 is MNHEY and CDR2 is SVGAGI. The CDR3 sequence: CASSSPGLTYEQYF. The CDR3 DNA reads as TGTGCCAGCAGTTCCCCCGGACTGACGTACGAGCAGTACTTC.

The chain couples TRBV7-3 to TRBJ1-1; D remains ambiguous. This CDR3 is built from 17 residues. CDR1 is SGHTA and CDR2 is FQGTGA in the germline V gene. Trimming removed 2 bases at V and 4 bases at J, with 20 bases between. Here the CDR3 DNA reads TGTGCCAGCAGCTTATATCCTATCACGGGTCGGTCCACTGAAGCTTTCTTT. Amino acids: CASSLYPITGRSTEAFF.

There are a few counts of this clonotype. This chain joins TRBV5-3 and TRBJ2-7; TRBD2 matches at 7 bases. TRBV5-3 qualifies as an ORF whose function is uncertain. This CDR3 has 16 residues. V lost 8 bases and J lost 0; bases outside the gene matches: 14. The CDR3 loop reads CASSKQTSSSSYEQYF. For the CDR3, the DNA is TGTGCCAGCAGCAAACAGACTAGCTCGAGCTCCTACGAGCAGTACTTC.

This clonotype was observed a handful of times. The chain employs TRBV20-1 and TRBJ1-5, with D maybe TRBD1 (6 bases). The CDR3 spans 12 residues. CDR1 is DFQATT and CDR2 is SNEGSKA in the germline V gene (reference sequence). V was cut by 5 bases and J by 5 bases, with 10 bases left in between. CDR3 DNA sequence: TGCAGTGCTCTGGACAGTCATCAGCCCCAGCATTTT. It yields the protein CSALDSHQPQHF.

V is TRBV20-1 and J is TRBJ2-7, with D perhaps matching TRBD1 (5 bases). V lost 3 bases to trimming and J lost 7 bases, with 13 bases between them. The CDR3 has 12 amino acids. Germline lookup yields CDR1 DFQATT and CDR2 SNEGSKA (reference sequence). This CDR3 is CSASPQGREQYF. The DNA for the CDR3 is TGCAGTGCTAGTCCCCAGGGTCGGGAGCAGTACTTC.